This paragraph reports one T cell receptor beta chain. What it binds is not known. These data originate in a study of T cells after yellow fever vaccination. Trimming at V came to 7 bases and at J to 6 bases, leaving 2 bases not matched to a gene. Per germline, CDR1 SQVTM and CDR2 ANQGSEA. The CDR3 covers 11 residues. Study-wide findings and caveats: Most clones from primary vaccination were detected again post-booster (around 96% CD4, about 85% CD8).

TCRdb re-called the 5' RACE reads through MiXCR, storing one row per CDR3 protein. The sample records a few hundred thousand distinct CDR3 sequences, about a sixth being singletons. V and J are TRBV29-1 and TRBJ2-2; TRBD2 agrees at 7 bases. The receptor was derived from a man aged 18 to 35 who received the YFV17D yellow fever vaccine. This material consisted of PBMCs, taken more than 4 days after the first yellow fever vaccination. The chain's CDR3 is CSAREAGELFF. Here the CDR3 DNA reads TGCAGCGCACGGGAGGCCGGGGAGCTGTTTTTT.